Listed here is a single TCR beta chain. One end of the junction does not line up with germline, which may come from a read error. The data were obtained in a study of blood T cell repertoires in COVID-19. Turning to the study itself: Both acute and convalescent COVID-19 samples were obtained from the United States, Italy and Spain. T cells, B-cell-depleted T cells, or PBMCs provided the cDNA or gDNA that served as material.

Recruits, aged roughly 18 to 89 years, lived in 25 or so US areas. The study assigned cohorts using participant-reported clinical history. Assay: immunoSEQ multiplex PCR; the TCRdb copy retains only in-frame clones and omits some. Altogether about 170,000 clones are present, around 89% being singletons, with the ten largest covering 0.77%. The CDR3 totals 16 residues. Looked up from germline, CDR1 is SSHAT and CDR2 is FNYEAQ (reference sequence). Sequenced input: PBMCs or T cells enriched from blood (not recorded which). This chain connects TRBV7-7 to TRBJ1-5, with 8 bases aligning to TRBD1. This TCR was sampled from a woman younger than 35 who had recovered from COVID-19. CDR3 amino acids: CASSLSGTGSNQPQHF. CDR3 nucleotides: TGTGCTAGCAGCTTGAGCGGGACAGGAAGCAATCAGCCCCAGCATTTT.